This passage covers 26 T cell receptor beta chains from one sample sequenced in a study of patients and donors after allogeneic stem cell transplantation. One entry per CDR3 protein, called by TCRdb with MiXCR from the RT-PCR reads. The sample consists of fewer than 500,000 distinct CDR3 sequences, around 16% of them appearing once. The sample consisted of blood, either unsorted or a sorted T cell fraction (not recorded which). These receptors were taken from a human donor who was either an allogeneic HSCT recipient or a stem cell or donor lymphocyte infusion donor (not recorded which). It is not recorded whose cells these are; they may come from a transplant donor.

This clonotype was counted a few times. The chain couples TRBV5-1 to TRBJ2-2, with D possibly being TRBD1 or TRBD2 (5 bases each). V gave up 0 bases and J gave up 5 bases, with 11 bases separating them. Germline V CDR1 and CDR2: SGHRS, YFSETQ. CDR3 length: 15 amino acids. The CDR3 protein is CASSLGGARTGELFF. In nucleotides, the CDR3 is TGCGCCAGCAGCTTGGGAGGGGCCAGAACCGGGGAGCTGTTTTTT.

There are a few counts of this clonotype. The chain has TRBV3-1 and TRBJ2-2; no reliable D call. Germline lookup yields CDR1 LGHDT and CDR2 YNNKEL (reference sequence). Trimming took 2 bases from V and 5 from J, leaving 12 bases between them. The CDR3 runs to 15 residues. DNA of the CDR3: TGTGCCAGCAGCCAAAATCAGGTTAAGACCGGGGAGCTGTTTTTT. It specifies CASSQNQVKTGELFF.

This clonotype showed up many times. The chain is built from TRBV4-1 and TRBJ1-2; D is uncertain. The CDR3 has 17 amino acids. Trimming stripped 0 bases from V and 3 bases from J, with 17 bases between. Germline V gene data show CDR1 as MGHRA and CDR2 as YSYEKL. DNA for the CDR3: TGCGCCAGCAGCCAAGATTCAGTAGGGCAGTTCCACTATGGCTACACCTTC. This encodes CASSQDSVGQFHYGYTF.

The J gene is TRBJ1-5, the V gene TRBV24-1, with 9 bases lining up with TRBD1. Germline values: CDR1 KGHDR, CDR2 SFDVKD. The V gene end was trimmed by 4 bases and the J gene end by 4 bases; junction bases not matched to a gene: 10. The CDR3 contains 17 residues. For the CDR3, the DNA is TGTGCCACCAGTGAAAAACTAGGGACAGGGTTAAATCAGCCCCAGCATTTT. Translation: CATSEKLGTGLNQPQHF.

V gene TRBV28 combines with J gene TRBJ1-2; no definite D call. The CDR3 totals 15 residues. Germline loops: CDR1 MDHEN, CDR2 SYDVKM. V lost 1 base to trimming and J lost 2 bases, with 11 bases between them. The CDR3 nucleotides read TGTGCCAGCAGTTTATTGAGGTCCCGCAACTATGGCTACACCTTC. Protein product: CASSLLRSRNYGYTF.

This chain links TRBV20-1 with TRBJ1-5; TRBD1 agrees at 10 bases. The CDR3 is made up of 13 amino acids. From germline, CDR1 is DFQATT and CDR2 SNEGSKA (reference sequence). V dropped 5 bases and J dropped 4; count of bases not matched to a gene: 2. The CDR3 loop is CSAGDRGNQPQHF. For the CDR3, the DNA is TGCAGTGCTGGGGACAGGGGAAATCAGCCCCAGCATTTT.

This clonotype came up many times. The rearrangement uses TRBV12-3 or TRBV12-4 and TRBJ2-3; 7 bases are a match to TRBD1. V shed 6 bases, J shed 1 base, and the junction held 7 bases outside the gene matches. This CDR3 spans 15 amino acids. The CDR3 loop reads CASSLQGLGTDTQYF. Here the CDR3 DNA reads TGTGCCAGCAGCTTACAGGGGCTGGGCACAGATACGCAGTATTTT.

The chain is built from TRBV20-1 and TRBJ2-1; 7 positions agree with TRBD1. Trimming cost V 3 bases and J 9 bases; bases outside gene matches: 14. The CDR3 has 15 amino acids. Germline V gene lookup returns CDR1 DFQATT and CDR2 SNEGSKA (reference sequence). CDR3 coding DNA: TGCAGTGCTAGCGGATCAGGGGGTCTAGGAGGTGAGCAGTTCTTC. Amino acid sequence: CSASGSGGLGGEQFF.

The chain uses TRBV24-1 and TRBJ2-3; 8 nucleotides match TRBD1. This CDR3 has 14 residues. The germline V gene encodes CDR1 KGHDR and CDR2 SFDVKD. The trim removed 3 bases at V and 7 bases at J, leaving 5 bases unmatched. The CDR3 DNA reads TGTGCCACCAGTGATCAACGGACAGGGAATACGCAGTATTTT. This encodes CATSDQRTGNTQYF.

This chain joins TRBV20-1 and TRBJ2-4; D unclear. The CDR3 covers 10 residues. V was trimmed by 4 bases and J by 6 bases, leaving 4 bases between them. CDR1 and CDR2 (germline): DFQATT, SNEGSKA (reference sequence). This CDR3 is CSAKVNIQYF. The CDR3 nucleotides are TGCAGTGCTAAAGTAAACATTCAGTACTTC.

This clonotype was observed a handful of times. In DNA, the CDR3 is TGTGCCAGCAGGCAACTAGCGGACGACTACGAGCAGTACTTC. Its protein is CASRQLADDYEQYF. The gene calls are TRBV2 and TRBJ2-7; 8 bases fit TRBD2. This CDR3 has 14 amino acids. Trimming removed 6 bases from V and 3 bases from J; junction bases left unmatched: 7. CDR1 SNHLY and CDR2 FYNNEI come from the germline V gene.

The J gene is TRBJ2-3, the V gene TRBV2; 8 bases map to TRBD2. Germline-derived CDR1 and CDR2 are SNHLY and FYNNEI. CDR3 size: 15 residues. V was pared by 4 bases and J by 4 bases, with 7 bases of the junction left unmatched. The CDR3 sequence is CASSARTSFPDTQYF. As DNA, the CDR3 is TGTGCCAGCAGTGCAAGGACTAGCTTTCCAGATACGCAGTATTTT.

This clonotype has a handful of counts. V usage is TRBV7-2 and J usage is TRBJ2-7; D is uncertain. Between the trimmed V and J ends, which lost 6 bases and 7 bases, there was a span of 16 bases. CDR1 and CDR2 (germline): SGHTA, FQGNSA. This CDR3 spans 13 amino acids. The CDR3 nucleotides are TGTGCCAGCAGTGTCTCCGAACTGGGGGAGCAGTACTTC. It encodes CASSVSELGEQYF.

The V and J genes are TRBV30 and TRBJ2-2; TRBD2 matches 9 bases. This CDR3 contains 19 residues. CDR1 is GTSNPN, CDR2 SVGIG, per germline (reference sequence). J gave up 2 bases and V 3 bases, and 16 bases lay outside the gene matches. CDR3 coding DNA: TGTGCCTGGAGACTCAACTTAAGGGCGGGAGGGCCTAACACCGGGGAGCTGTTTTTT. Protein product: CAWRLNLRAGGPNTGELFF.

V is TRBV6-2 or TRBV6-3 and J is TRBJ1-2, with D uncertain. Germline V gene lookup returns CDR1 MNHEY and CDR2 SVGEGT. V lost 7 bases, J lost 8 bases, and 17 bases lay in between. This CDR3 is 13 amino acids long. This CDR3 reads CASNDHNKVGYTF. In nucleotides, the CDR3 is TGTGCCAGCAATGACCACAATAAGGTGGGCTACACCTTC.

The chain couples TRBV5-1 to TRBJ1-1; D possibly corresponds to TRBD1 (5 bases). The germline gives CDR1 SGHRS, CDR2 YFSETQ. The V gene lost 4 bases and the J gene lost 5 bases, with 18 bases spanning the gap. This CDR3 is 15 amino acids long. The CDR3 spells CASSHGDRELTEAFF. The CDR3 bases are TGCGCCAGCAGCCATGGGGACCGGGAGTTGACTGAAGCTTTCTTT.

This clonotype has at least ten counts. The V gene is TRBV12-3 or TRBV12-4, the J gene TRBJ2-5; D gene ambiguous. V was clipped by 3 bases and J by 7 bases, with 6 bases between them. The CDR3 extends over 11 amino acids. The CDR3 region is CASSFFVTQYF. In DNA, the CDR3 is TGTGCCAGCAGTTTTTTCGTGACCCAGTACTTC.

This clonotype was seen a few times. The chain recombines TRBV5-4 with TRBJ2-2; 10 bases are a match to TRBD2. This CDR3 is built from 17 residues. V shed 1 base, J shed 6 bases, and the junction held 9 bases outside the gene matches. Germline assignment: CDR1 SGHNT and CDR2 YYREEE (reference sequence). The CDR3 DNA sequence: TGTGCCAGCAGCTTGTTTCAGGGACTAGCGTCCCCCGGGGAGCTGTTTTTT. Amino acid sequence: CASSLFQGLASPGELFF.

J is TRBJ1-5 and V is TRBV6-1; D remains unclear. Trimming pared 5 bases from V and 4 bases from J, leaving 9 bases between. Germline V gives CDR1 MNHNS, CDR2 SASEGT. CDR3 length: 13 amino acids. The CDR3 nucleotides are TGTGCCAGCAGTACCAGGAGTAATCAGCCCCAGCATTTT. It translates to CASSTRSNQPQHF.

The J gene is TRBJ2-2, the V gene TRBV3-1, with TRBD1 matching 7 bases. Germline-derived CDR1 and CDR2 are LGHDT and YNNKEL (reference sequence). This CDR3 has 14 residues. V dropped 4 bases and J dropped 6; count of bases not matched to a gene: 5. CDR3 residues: CASSPQGMAGELFF. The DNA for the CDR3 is TGTGCCAGCAGCCCACAGGGGATGGCCGGGGAGCTGTTTTTT.

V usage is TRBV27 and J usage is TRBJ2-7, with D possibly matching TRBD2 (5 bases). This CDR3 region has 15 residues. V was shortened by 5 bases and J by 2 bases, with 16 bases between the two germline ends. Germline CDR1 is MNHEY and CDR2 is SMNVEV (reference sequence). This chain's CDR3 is CASSRIRERTYEQYF. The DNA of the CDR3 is TGTGCCAGCAGTCGAATCCGGGAAAGAACCTACGAGCAGTACTTC.

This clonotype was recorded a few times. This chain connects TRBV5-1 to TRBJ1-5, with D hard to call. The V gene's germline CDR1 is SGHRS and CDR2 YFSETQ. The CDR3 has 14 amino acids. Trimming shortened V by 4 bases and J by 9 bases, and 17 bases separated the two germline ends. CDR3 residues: CASSLDGRGRPQHF. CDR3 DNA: TGCGCCAGCAGCCTGGATGGAAGAGGGCGGCCCCAGCATTTT.

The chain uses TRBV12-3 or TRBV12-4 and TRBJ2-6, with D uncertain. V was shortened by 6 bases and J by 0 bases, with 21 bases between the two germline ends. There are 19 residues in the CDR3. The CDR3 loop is CASSCERNPKFSGANVLTF. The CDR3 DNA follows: TGTGCCAGCAGCTGTGAACGAAACCCTAAATTCTCTGGGGCCAACGTCCTGACTTTC.

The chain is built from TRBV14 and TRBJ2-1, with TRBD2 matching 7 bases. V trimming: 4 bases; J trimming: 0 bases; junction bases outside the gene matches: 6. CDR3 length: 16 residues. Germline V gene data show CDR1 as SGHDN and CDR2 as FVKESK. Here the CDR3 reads CASSPRGGSSYNEQFF. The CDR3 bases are TGTGCCAGCAGCCCGCGGGGCGGGAGCTCCTACAATGAGCAGTTCTTC.

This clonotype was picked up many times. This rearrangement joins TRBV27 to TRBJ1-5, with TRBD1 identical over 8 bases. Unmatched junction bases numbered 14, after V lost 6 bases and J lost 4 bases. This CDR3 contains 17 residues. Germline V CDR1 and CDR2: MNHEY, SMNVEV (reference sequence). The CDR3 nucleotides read TGTGCCAGCAGCCACGGGTCCGACAGGGGCCGTAATCAGCCCCAGCATTTT. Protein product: CASSHGSDRGRNQPQHF.

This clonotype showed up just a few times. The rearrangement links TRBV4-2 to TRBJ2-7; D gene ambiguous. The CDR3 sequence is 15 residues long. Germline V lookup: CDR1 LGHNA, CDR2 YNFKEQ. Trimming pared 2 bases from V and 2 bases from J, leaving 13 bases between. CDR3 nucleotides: TGTGCCAGCAGCCAAATAACAGAAAATACCTACGAGCAGTACTTC. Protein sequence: CASSQITENTYEQYF.